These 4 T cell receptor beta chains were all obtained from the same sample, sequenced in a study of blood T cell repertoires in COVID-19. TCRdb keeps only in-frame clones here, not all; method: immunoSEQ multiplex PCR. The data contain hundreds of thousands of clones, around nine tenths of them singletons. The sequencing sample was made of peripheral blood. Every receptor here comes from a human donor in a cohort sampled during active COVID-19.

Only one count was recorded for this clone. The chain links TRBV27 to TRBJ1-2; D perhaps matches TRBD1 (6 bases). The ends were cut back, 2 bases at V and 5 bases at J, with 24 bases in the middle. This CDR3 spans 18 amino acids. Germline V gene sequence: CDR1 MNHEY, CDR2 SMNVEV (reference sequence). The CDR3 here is CASSLRGRGPRVQYGYTF. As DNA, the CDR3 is TGTGCCAGCAGTTTAAGGGGGAGAGGACCCAGGGTGCAGTATGGCTACACCTTC.

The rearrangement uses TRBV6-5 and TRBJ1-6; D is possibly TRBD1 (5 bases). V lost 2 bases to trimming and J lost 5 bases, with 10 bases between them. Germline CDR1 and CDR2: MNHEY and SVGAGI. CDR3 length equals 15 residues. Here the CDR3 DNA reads TGTGCCAGCAGTTACGGGGGGTTGGATAATTCACCCCTCCACTTT. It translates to CASSYGGLDNSPLHF.

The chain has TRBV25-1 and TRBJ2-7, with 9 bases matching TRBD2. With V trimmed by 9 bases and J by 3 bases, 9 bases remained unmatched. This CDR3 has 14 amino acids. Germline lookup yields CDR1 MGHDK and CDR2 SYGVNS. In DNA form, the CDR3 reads TGTGCCAGTCCCTTTAGCGGGGGACACTACGAGCAGTACTTC. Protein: CASPFSGGHYEQYF.

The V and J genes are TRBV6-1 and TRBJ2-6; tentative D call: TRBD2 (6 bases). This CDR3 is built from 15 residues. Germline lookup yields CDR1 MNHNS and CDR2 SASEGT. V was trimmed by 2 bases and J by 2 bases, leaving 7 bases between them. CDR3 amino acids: CASSEPGAGANVLTF. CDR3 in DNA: TGTGCCAGCAGTGAACCGGGGGCTGGGGCCAACGTCCTGACTTTC.